These 24 T cell receptor beta chains came from one sample sequenced in a study of T-cell reconstitution after alpha-beta-depleted transplantation in children. The TCRbeta library incorporated unique molecular identifiers. TCRdb independently ran MiXCR on the PCR reads; one entry per CDR3 protein. The profile shows about 90,000 distinct CDR3 sequences, around 15% of them singletons. The specimen was PBMCs, mostly from graft donor cells, collected 180 days after TCRalphabeta/CD19-depleted stem cell transplant. Receptor source: a male patient between 2 and 15 years old who had a stem cell transplant for acute lymphoblastic leukemia, so the T cells may come from the graft donor.

This chain uses TRBV7-2 with TRBJ2-4; tentatively, D is TRBD1 (5 bases). Germline lookup yields CDR1 SGHTA and CDR2 FQGNSA. This CDR3 is built from 15 residues. Trimming took 3 bases from V and 6 from J, leaving 15 bases between them. This CDR3 is CASSLGRPGPNIQYF. The DNA of the CDR3 is TGTGCCAGCAGCTTGGGGCGTCCGGGTCCAAACATTCAGTACTTC.

This clonotype was seen many times. V usage is TRBV7-2 and J usage is TRBJ2-5; a possible D gene is TRBD1 (5 bases). The V end lost 0 bases, the J end lost 3 bases, and 8 bases lay between the germline ends. The CDR3 is made up of 14 amino acids. In germline, CDR1 is SGHTA, CDR2 FQGNSA. The CDR3 reads CASSLAATEETQYF. In nucleotides, the CDR3 is TGTGCCAGCAGCTTAGCCGCGACAGAAGAGACCCAGTACTTC.

This clonotype was recorded a few times. V usage is TRBV12-3 or TRBV12-4 and J usage is TRBJ1-6; no definite D call. Trimming shortened V by 5 bases and J by 1 base, and 15 bases separated the two germline ends. The CDR3 sequence is 17 residues long. CDR3 amino acids: CASSLLQIGSYNSPLHF. The CDR3 DNA is TGTGCCAGCAGTCTCCTACAAATAGGGTCCTATAATTCACCCCTCCACTTT.

In this sample, this clonotype turned up a few times. This rearrangement joins TRBV10-2 to TRBJ2-5, with unresolved D. Germline-derived CDR1 and CDR2 are WSHSY and SAAADI. The CDR3 has 12 residues. V was trimmed by 2 bases and J by 6 bases, leaving 7 bases between them. DNA for the CDR3: TGCGCCAGCAGTGAGAATAGGAAGACCCAGTACTTC. This translates into CASSENRKTQYF.

This clonotype was detected a few times. This sequence joins TRBV28 and TRBJ2-7; D perhaps matches TRBD1 (7 bases). Trimming removed 4 bases from V and 1 base from J, with 11 bases in between. Germline-derived CDR1 and CDR2 are MDHEN and SYDVKM. The CDR3 loop spans 14 amino acids. The CDR3 coding sequence is TGTGCCAGCAGTTCAGGGGGGCAATCCTACGAGCAGTACTTC. Translated, it gives CASSSGGQSYEQYF. The full variable domain, rest sourced from reference TRBV28 and TRBJ2-7, is DVKVTQSSRYLVKRTGEKVFLECVQDMDHENMFWYRQDPGLGLRLIYFSYDVKMKEKGDIPEGYSVSREKKERFSLILESASTNQTSMYLCASSSGGQSYEQYFGPGTRLTVT.

This chain connects TRBV28 to TRBJ1-2; D is perhaps TRBD1 (6 bases). Trimming stripped 6 bases from V and 12 bases from J, with 17 bases between. CDR1 and CDR2 (germline): MDHEN, SYDVKM. The CDR3 is 12 residues long. The CDR3 protein is CASSRGGHDNTF. The DNA for the CDR3 is TGTGCCAGCAGCCGGGGGGGACATGATAACACCTTC.

This clonotype appeared a few times. This rearrangement joins TRBV5-1 to TRBJ2-1; 7 positions match TRBD2. CDR3 length equals 15 residues. After removal of 4 bases from V and 3 bases from J, the junction contained 7 bases not matched to a gene. Germline lookup yields CDR1 SGHRS and CDR2 YFSETQ. In nucleotides, the CDR3 is TGCGCCAGCAGCACCCACAGGACTAGCTACAATGAGCAGTTCTTC. Translating it yields CASSTHRTSYNEQFF.

This clonotype was seen more than once but under ten times. The V call is TRBV20-1, the J call TRBJ2-3; 10 nucleotides agree with TRBD2. J was trimmed by 5 bases and V by 7 bases; bases with no gene match: 9. CDR1 and CDR2 (germline): DFQATT, SNEGSKA (reference sequence). This CDR3 has 14 residues. CDR3 coding DNA: TGCAGTGGTAGGATAGCGGGGGGCGGAGATACGCAGTATTTT. It codes for CSGRIAGGGDTQYF.

This clonotype was counted only a few times. The chain uses TRBV5-1 and TRBJ1-6; D gene uncertain. The V end was cut by 0 bases, the J end by 7 bases, with 14 bases between. The germline V gene has CDR1 SGHRS and CDR2 YFSETQ. This CDR3 comprises 16 residues. The CDR3 DNA reads TGCGCCAGCAGCTTGGGAATAGGCACTAGAAATTCACCCCTCCACTTT. This translates into CASSLGIGTRNSPLHF.

This chain links TRBV12-3 or TRBV12-4 with TRBJ2-7, with unresolved D. The CDR3 spans 14 residues. Trimming took off 2 bases at V and 2 bases at J, with 10 bases between the two ends. The CDR3 coding sequence is TGTGCCAGCAGTTTAAGCGCACTAACCTACGAGCAGTACTTC. It specifies CASSLSALTYEQYF.

This clonotype was observed a handful of times. The chain recombines TRBV3-1 with TRBJ1-2, with no clear D. Germline lookup yields CDR1 LGHDT and CDR2 YNNKEL (reference sequence). CDR3 length: 15 amino acids. V dropped 2 bases and J dropped 0 bases, with 10 bases sitting between them. The CDR3 sequence is CASSQSPGPNYGYTF. CDR3 nucleotides: TGTGCCAGCAGCCAATCTCCAGGACCTAACTATGGCTACACCTTC.

J is TRBJ2-7 and V is TRBV5-5; D tentatively reads TRBD1 or TRBD2 (5 bases each). The CDR3 loop spans 14 amino acids. Germline V gives CDR1 SGHKS, CDR2 YYEKEE (reference sequence). The V and J ends lost 2 bases and 10 bases respectively, with 19 bases between them. The CDR3 is CASSFGALSGPQYF. CDR3 nucleotide sequence: TGTGCCAGCAGCTTCGGGGCCCTGAGTGGGCCCCAGTACTTC.

The sample holds a few counts of this clonotype. The rearrangement joins TRBV7-9 to TRBJ1-6; 8 positions agree with TRBD1. The germline V gene encodes CDR1 SEHNR and CDR2 FQNEAQ (reference sequence). This CDR3 comprises 16 residues. V lost 1 base to trimming and J lost 12 bases; unmatched junction nucleotides: 11. This CDR3 is CASSLDYGQGAKPLHF. The DNA for the CDR3 is TGTGCCAGCAGCTTAGATTACGGGCAGGGGGCCAAACCCCTCCACTTT.

This clonotype was observed many times. J is TRBJ2-1 and V is TRBV11-2, with 8 bases identical to TRBD2. This CDR3 region has 18 residues. Germline CDR1 and CDR2: SGHAT and FQNNGV. Unmatched junction bases numbered 11, after V lost 3 bases and J lost 1 base. The CDR3 region has the DNA TGTGCCAGCAGCTTCCCCAATAGCGGGACGAGATCCTACAATGAGCAGTTCTTC. Residues: CASSFPNSGTRSYNEQFF.

This clonotype was recorded at least ten times. The V and J genes are TRBV12-3 or TRBV12-4 and TRBJ1-5; D remains ambiguous. V dropped 0 bases and J dropped 7 bases, with 13 bases sitting between them. The CDR3 has 15 residues. The CDR3 DNA reads TGTGCCAGCAGTTTAGCTGAAGGGAACGTGCAGCCCCAGCATTTT. This sequence encodes CASSLAEGNVQPQHF.

This clonotype came up a few times. J is TRBJ1-4 and V is TRBV7-2; D gene uncertain. The CDR3 is 13 residues long. V lost 7 bases and J 8 bases, leaving 14 bases between the germline ends. Germline values: CDR1 SGHTA, CDR2 FQGNSA. The CDR3 region has the DNA TGTGCCAGCAATCAGGTTGAGGGCGAAAAACTGTTTTTT. This translates into CASNQVEGEKLFF.

The chain combines TRBV20-1 with TRBJ2-1; 11 positions match TRBD2. CDR3 length equals 18 residues. V lost 3 bases, J lost 1 base, and 11 bases stayed unmatched. Germline loops: CDR1 DFQATT, CDR2 SNEGSKA (reference sequence). CDR3 in amino acids: CSASLAGGARVSYNEQFF. The CDR3 DNA sequence: TGCAGTGCTAGCCTAGCGGGGGGTGCTAGAGTTTCCTACAATGAGCAGTTCTTC.

This clonotype was counted between two and nine times. The chain employs TRBV7-2 and TRBJ1-5; no reliable D call. The germline V gene encodes CDR1 SGHTA and CDR2 FQGNSA. Trimming took 4 bases from V and 4 from J, leaving 5 bases between them. The CDR3 extends over 12 amino acids. Here the CDR3 reads CASSSLNQPQHF. CDR3 DNA: TGTGCCAGCAGCTCACTAAATCAGCCCCAGCATTTT.

This clonotype has a count of ten or more. The chain employs TRBV7-6 and TRBJ2-5, with TRBD1 matching 9 bases. CDR1 and CDR2 from the germline V gene are SGHVS and FNYEAQ. This CDR3 contains 16 residues. With V trimmed by 4 bases and J by 5 bases, 11 bases remained unmatched. The CDR3 coding sequence is TGTGCCAGCAGCTCCGGGACAGGGAGAGAGGAGGAGACCCAGTACTTC. This sequence encodes CASSSGTGREEETQYF.

This clonotype was seen at least ten times. The rearrangement links TRBV7-2 to TRBJ1-3; no firm D call. The germline V gene encodes CDR1 SGHTA and CDR2 FQGNSA. The CDR3 length is 16 residues. V gave up 5 bases and J gave up 2 bases, with 16 bases separating them. CDR3 sequence (DNA): TGTGCCAGCAGCCCTCGTGTGGGAGGGACTGGAAACACCATATATTTT. Translated: CASSPRVGGTGNTIYF.

This clonotype was counted a few times. The V and J genes are TRBV12-3 or TRBV12-4 and TRBJ2-7; either TRBD1 or TRBD2 may fit D (5 bases each). Trimming shortened V by 4 bases and J by 3 bases, and 19 bases separated the two germline ends. This CDR3 comprises 16 residues. The CDR3 loop is CASSSSGRNLYYEQYF. The DNA of the CDR3 is TGTGCCAGCAGTTCATCGGGACGGAACCTTTACTACGAGCAGTACTTC.

This clonotype has just a few counts. This chain links TRBV12-3 or TRBV12-4 with TRBJ2-5; 10 bases line up with TRBD2. V lost 5 bases and J lost 3; bases outside the gene matches: 3. The CDR3 totals 14 residues. The CDR3 DNA follows: TGTGCCAGCAGTATGAGCGGGGGGGAAGAGACCCAGTACTTC. Translating gives CASSMSGGEETQYF.

This clonotype came up many times. V and J are TRBV7-2 and TRBJ1-2; no definite D call. CDR1 and CDR2 from the germline V gene are SGHTA and FQGNSA. The CDR3 runs 14 residues. The ends were cut back, 3 bases at V and 3 bases at J, with 11 bases in the middle. The CDR3 DNA sequence: TGTGCCAGCAGCTTCGGACCAGAGGACTATGGCTACACCTTC. It yields the protein CASSFGPEDYGYTF.

This clonotype was seen more than once but under ten times. The rearrangement uses TRBV20-1 and TRBJ1-3; D is unresolved. CDR1 DFQATT and CDR2 SNEGSKA come from the germline V gene (reference sequence). The CDR3 sequence is 15 residues long. The V end lost 3 bases, the J end lost 2 bases, and 14 bases lay between the germline ends. The CDR3 protein is CSASPGPFAGNTIYF. In nucleotides, the CDR3 is TGCAGTGCTAGCCCTGGTCCTTTCGCTGGAAACACCATATATTTT.